Sequencing of this T cell receptor (delta chain) was carried out in a study of γδ T cells in repeated Plasmodium falciparum infection. General study results and limits: Vdelta2-negative gammadelta repertoires appeared less diverse and less shared in Malian than Australian children.

The V and J ends lost 0 bases and 0 bases, in that order; junction bases with no gene match: 7. The CDR3 is 21 amino acids. The V gene's germline CDR1 is GEAIGNYY and CDR2 EKD. Vgamma9/Vdelta2+ and Vdelta2-negative gammadelta T cells were flow-sorted from PBMC for bulk sequencing. This clone was recorded many times. Its antigen remains unknown. TCRdb called clones anew from the multiplex PCR reads with CATT. The sample shows about 89,000 delta-chain clones, over 1.3% of them seen only once. The chain has TRDV2 and TRDJ3, with 13 bases aligning to TRDD3. This sequence was found in a pool of human donors (malaria-infected and uninfected, not separated). Sequencing input: gamma-delta T cells from blood. The CDR3 DNA follows: TGTGCCTGTGACACCTTACTGGGGGATACGTTGGGCTCCTGGGACACCCGACAGATGTTTTTC. Protein: CACDTLLGDTLGSWDTRQMFF.